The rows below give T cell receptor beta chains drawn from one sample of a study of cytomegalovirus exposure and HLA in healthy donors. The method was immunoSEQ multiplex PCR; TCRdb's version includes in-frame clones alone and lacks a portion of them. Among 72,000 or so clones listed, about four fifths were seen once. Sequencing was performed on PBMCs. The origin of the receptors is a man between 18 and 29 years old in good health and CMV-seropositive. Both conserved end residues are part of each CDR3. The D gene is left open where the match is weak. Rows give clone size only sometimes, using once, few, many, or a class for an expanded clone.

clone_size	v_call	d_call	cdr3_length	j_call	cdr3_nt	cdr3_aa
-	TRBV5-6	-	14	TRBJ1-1	TGTGCCAGCAGCCGGAGGACAGTTAACACTGAAGCTTTCTTT	CASSRRTVNTEAFF
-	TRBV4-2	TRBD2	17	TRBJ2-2	TGTGCCAGCAGCCCCGGAACCTTAGCGGGACACACCGGGGAGCTGTTTTTT	CASSPGTLAGHTGELFF
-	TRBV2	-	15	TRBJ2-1	TGTGCCAGCAGTGCCCCTATGAGCTCCTACAATGAGCAGTTCTTC	CASSAPMSSYNEQFF
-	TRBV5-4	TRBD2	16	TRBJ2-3	TGTGCCAGCAGCTTAGGACTAGACCAATTAGCAGATACGCAGTATTTT	CASSLGLDQLADTQYF
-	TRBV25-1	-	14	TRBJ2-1	TGTGCCAGCAGTGAAGGACAGAAGTACAATGAGCAGTTCTTC	CASSEGQKYNEQFF
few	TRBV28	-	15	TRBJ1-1	TGTGCCAGCAGTCTTCCGGGGACTTTAAACACTGAAGCTTTCTTT	CASSLPGTLNTEAFF
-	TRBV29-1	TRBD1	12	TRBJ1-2	TGCAGCGTCGGCGACAGGGGAGATGGCTACACCTTC	CSVGDRGDGYTF
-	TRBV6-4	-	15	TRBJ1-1	TGTGCCAGCACCCAAGAACCGCAGTCAAACACTGAAGCTTTCTTT	CASTQEPQSNTEAFF
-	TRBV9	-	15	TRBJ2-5	TGTGCCAGCAGCGTAGAGGAGGGGGCAGGAGAGACCCAGTACTTC	CASSVEEGAGETQYF
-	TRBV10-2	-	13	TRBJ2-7	TGCGCCAGCAGTGAGTCCGGCGGCTACGAGCAGTACTTC	CASSESGGYEQYF
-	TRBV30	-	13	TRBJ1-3	TGTGCCTCCAGGGAAGCTACCGGAAACACCATATATTTT	CASREATGNTIYF
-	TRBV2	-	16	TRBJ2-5	TGTGCCAGCAGTGAAACAGTTTCGGCAGTTCAAGAGACCCAGTACTTC	CASSETVSAVQETQYF
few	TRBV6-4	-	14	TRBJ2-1	TGTGCCAGCAGTGACTCGAGTCGGGGAAATGAGCAGTTCTTC	CASSDSSRGNEQFF